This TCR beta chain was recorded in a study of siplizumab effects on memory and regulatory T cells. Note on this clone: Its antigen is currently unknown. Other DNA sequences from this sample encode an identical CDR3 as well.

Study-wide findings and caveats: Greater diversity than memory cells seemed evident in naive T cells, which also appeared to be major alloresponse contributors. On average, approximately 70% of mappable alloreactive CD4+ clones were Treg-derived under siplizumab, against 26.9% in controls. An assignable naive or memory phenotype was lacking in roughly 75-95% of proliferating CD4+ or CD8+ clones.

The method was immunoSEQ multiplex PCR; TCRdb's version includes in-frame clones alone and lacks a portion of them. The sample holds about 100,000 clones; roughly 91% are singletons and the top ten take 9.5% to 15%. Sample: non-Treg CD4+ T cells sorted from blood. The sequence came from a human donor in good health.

Here the CDR3 reads CSGRDTGELFF. In DNA, the CDR3 is TGCAGCGGCAGGGACACCGGGGAGCTGTTTTTT. The chain uses TRBV29-1 and TRBJ2-2; tentative D call: TRBD1 (5 bases). The V gene lost 7 bases and the J gene lost 3 bases, with 6 bases spanning the gap. Germline V gene lookup returns CDR1 SQVTM and CDR2 ANQGSEA. The CDR3 is 11 residues long.